The clone carrying this T cell receptor (beta chain) was picked up many times. Time point reported: sample taken at primary tumor resection. Whole RNA, isolated from tumor, nontumor lung or frozen PBMC, was sequenced without prior sorting. 72 TRACERx patients with early, untreated non-small cell lung cancer donated samples. Every individual TCR cDNA molecule carried its own unique molecular identifier, which allowed correction of PCR and sequencing errors. TCRdb itself ran the 5' RACE reads through MiXCR, one entry per CDR3 protein. This sample has more than 30,000 distinct CDR3 sequences, with less than 5.5% found just once. This sample is part of a study of spatial heterogeneity in lung cancer. Study context: Among detected sequences, beta-chain ones consistently exceeded alpha-chain ones in number.

V was pared by 4 bases and J by 2 bases, with 5 bases of the junction left unmatched. Looked up from germline, CDR1 is MGHDK and CDR2 is SYGVNS. There are 17 residues in the CDR3. Sample: PBMCs, taken at surgery. The TCR sequence derives from a female donor with early-stage non-small cell lung cancer. The J gene is TRBJ2-1, the V gene TRBV25-1, with 13 positions matching TRBD2. CDR3 DNA: TGTGCCAGCAGTGGGTCTACTAGCGGGGGGGCCTACAATGAGCAGTTCTTC. Residues: CASSGSTSGGAYNEQFF.